This passage covers 32 T cell receptor beta chains from one sample sequenced in a study of blood T cell repertoires in COVID-19. Assay used: immunoSEQ multiplex PCR; TCRdb lists only in-frame clones, some missing. The sample lists about 140,000 clones, 88% occurring once. Sequenced: peripheral blood. The receptors stem from a man aged 70 or older with acute or convalescent COVID-19.

The chain carries TRBV7-6 and TRBJ1-1; D unclear. The CDR3 totals 13 residues. Germline V gene lookup returns CDR1 SGHVS and CDR2 FNYEAQ. Trimming took off 5 bases at V and 2 bases at J, with 9 bases between the two ends. The CDR3 region has the DNA TGTGCCAGCAGCACAGCTCTTAACACTGAAGCTTTCTTT. It encodes CASSTALNTEAFF.

This chain joins TRBV19 and TRBJ1-5, with D unclear. This CDR3 contains 14 residues. Trimming cost V 5 bases and J 7 bases, with 15 bases left between them. CDR1 LNHDA and CDR2 SQIVND come from the germline V gene (reference sequence). In DNA, the CDR3 is TGTGCCAGTAGTTTCCCAGGAAACATGCAGCCCCAGCATTTT. Translation gives CASSFPGNMQPQHF.

This clone appeared once. The genes are TRBV5-6 and TRBJ2-1; D perhaps matches TRBD2 (6 bases). The CDR3 contains 16 residues. The V end was cut by 0 bases, the J end by 2 bases, with 12 bases between. CDR1 is SGHDT and CDR2 is YYEEEE in the germline V gene. The CDR3 sequence is CASSLGGGFTYNEQFF. In DNA, the CDR3 is TGTGCCAGCAGCTTGGGAGGAGGGTTCACCTACAATGAGCAGTTCTTC.

V is TRBV7-2 and J is TRBJ1-5; D is uncertain. The V and J ends lost 1 base and 4 bases respectively, with 5 bases between them. The CDR3 covers 13 residues. Germline CDR1 SGHTA, CDR2 FQGNSA. DNA for the CDR3: TGTGCCAGCAGCTTAGACCGGAATCAGCCCCAGCATTTT. This translates into CASSLDRNQPQHF.

This clone has only one observation. This sample includes further DNA sequences coding for the same CDR3. The chain recombines TRBV7-2 with TRBJ2-7, with TRBD1 identical over 7 bases. This CDR3 is 13 amino acids long. CDR1 is SGHTA, CDR2 FQGNSA, per germline. V was clipped by 4 bases and J by 4 bases; unmatched bases: 4. This CDR3 is CASSSTGSYEQYF. As DNA, the CDR3 is TGTGCCAGCAGCTCGACAGGGTCTTACGAGCAGTACTTC.

This chain joins TRBV28 and TRBJ1-2; 8 nucleotides align to TRBD1. The V gene end was trimmed by 5 bases and the J gene end by 7 bases; junction bases not matched to a gene: 3. From germline, CDR1 is MDHEN and CDR2 SYDVKM. This CDR3 spans 12 amino acids. CDR3 region: CASSDTGGGYTF. CDR3 DNA sequence: TGTGCCAGCAGTGACACAGGGGGTGGCTACACCTTC.

This chain uses TRBV16 with TRBJ1-4; maybe TRBD1 (6 bases). Germline V gene lookup returns CDR1 KGHSY and CDR2 FQNENV. The ends were cut back, 4 bases at V and 8 bases at J, with 14 bases in the middle. The CDR3 spans 14 residues. CDR3 sequence reads: CASSRRGSDEKLFF. The CDR3 DNA sequence: TGTGCCAGCAGCCGCAGGGGATCGGACGAAAAACTGTTTTTT.

This sequence joins TRBV2 and TRBJ2-7; D is ambiguous. Germline V gene lookup returns CDR1 SNHLY and CDR2 FYNNEI. Between the trimmed V and J ends, which lost 2 bases and 1 base, there was a span of 9 bases. The CDR3 has 14 amino acids. The CDR3 coding sequence is TGTGCCAGCAGTGAACAGGCTGAATCCTACGAGCAGTACTTC. Translation gives CASSEQAESYEQYF.

The table lists this clone with a count of one. The chain couples TRBV28 to TRBJ1-6; D ambiguous. V lost 6 bases to trimming and J lost 1 base, with 22 bases between them. This CDR3 spans 19 amino acids. The V gene's germline CDR1 is MDHEN and CDR2 SYDVKM. Written as DNA, the CDR3 is TGTGCCAGCAGACTGGGAGAGGGAAGGGTTTGGTCCTATAATTCACCCCTCCACTTT. Protein: CASRLGEGRVWSYNSPLHF.

This chain uses TRBV3-1 (or the pseudogene TRBV3-2) with TRBJ2-5; weak D call: TRBD2 (6 bases). The CDR3 consists of 16 residues. V dropped 2 bases and J dropped 0 bases, with 13 bases sitting between them. CDR1 and CDR2 from the germline V gene are LGHDT and YNNKEL (reference sequence). The chain's CDR3 is CASSQRRASDQETQYF. Written as DNA, the CDR3 is TGTGCCAGCAGCCAAAGGAGGGCCAGCGACCAAGAGACCCAGTACTTC.

This clone was picked up one time. The chain employs TRBV4-1 and TRBJ2-4; D may be TRBD1 (6 bases). Trimming left V 2 bases short and J 0 bases short, with 14 bases between. Germline V lookup: CDR1 MGHRA, CDR2 YSYEKL. The CDR3 covers 17 residues. CDR3 loop: CASSQLGYREAKNIQYF. CDR3 bases: TGCGCCAGCAGCCAACTTGGTTACAGGGAAGCCAAAAACATTCAGTACTTC.

The CDR3 nucleotides are TGCGCCAGCAATATCGGGGGTGATCATGGGGAGACCCAGTACTTC. As protein: CASNIGGDHGETQYF. The chain joins TRBV5-1 to TRBJ2-5, with a weak D call TRBD2 (6 bases). This CDR3 region has 15 residues. Germline CDR1 and CDR2: SGHRS and YFSETQ. With 6 bases removed from V and 5 bases from J, the gap between germline ends came to 20 bases.

The chain links TRBV3-1 (or the pseudogene TRBV3-2) to TRBJ1-6; D remains unclear. Between the trimmed V and J ends, which lost 3 bases and 7 bases, there was a span of 4 bases. Germline V gives CDR1 LGHDT, CDR2 YNNKEL (reference sequence). This CDR3 comprises 12 residues. The CDR3 loop is CASSHLNSPLHF. The CDR3, as DNA: TGTGCCAGCAGCCACCTAAATTCACCCCTCCACTTT.

This clone was detected only a few times. The rearrangement uses TRBV7-2 and TRBJ1-1, with D unresolved. Trimming took off 3 bases at V and 1 base at J, with 9 bases between the two ends. Per the germline V gene, CDR1 is SGHTA and CDR2 is FQGNSA. The CDR3 spans 14 residues. CDR3 protein: CASSLNSGNTEAFF. CDR3 bases: TGTGCCAGCAGCTTGAATTCCGGGAACACTGAAGCTTTCTTT.

V usage is TRBV27 and J usage is TRBJ2-7; 15 bases line up with TRBD2. Germline assignment: CDR1 MNHEY and CDR2 SMNVEV (reference sequence). The CDR3 length is 15 residues. V lost 6 bases, J lost 6 bases, and 6 bases stayed unmatched. The CDR3 here is CASRVGTSGRSEQYF. The DNA for the CDR3 is TGTGCCAGCAGGGTTGGGACTAGCGGGAGGAGCGAGCAGTACTTC.

The genes are TRBV27 and TRBJ1-6; D may be TRBD1 (6 bases). The V end lost 5 bases, the J end lost 10 bases, and 18 bases lay between the germline ends. Per the germline V gene, CDR1 is MNHEY and CDR2 is SMNVEV (reference sequence). The CDR3 contains 15 residues. The CDR3, as DNA: TGTGCCAGCAGTCCGGGACATACCTGGGAGTCACCCCTCCACTTT. Protein: CASSPGHTWESPLHF.

The chain employs TRBV3-1 (or the pseudogene TRBV3-2) and TRBJ1-3; D is unclear. Trimming shortened V by 1 base and J by 4 bases, and 14 bases separated the two germline ends. Germline V CDR1 and CDR2: LGHDT, YNNKEL (reference sequence). The CDR3 covers 16 residues. The CDR3 sequence is CASSQGGGFGGNTIYF. Here the CDR3 DNA reads TGTGCCAGCAGCCAAGGCGGCGGGTTCGGAGGAAACACCATATATTTT.

The chain couples TRBV7-9 to TRBJ2-7; D is possibly TRBD2 (6 bases). This CDR3 spans 12 amino acids. Deletions cut 5 bases from V and 7 bases from J, with 12 bases between. Germline values: CDR1 SEHNR, CDR2 FQNEAQ (reference sequence). CDR3 coding DNA: TGTGCCAGCAGCCCCCGACGGGGGGAGCAGTACTTC. This codes for CASSPRRGEQYF.

The chain's CDR3 is CASSVAWGGEASNEQFF. Here the CDR3 DNA reads TGTGCCAGCAGCGTAGCCTGGGGGGGAGAGGCTTCAAATGAGCAGTTCTTC. The chain is built from TRBV9 and TRBJ2-1, with TRBD2 identical over 7 bases. This CDR3 contains 17 residues. V was clipped by 0 bases and J by 7 bases; unmatched bases: 13. CDR1 SGDLS and CDR2 YYNGEE come from the germline V gene. Looking up the rest from reference TRBV9 and TRBJ2-1 gives the full variable domain: DSGVTQTPKHLITATGQRVTLRCSPRSGDLSVYWYQQSLDQGLQFLIQYYNGEERAKGNILERFSAQQFPDLHSELNLSSLELGDSALYFCASSVAWGGEASNEQFFGPGTRLTVL.

The V and J genes are TRBV6-5 and TRBJ1-5; the D gene is possibly TRBD1 (5 bases). The CDR3 consists of 15 residues. Germline values: CDR1 MNHEY, CDR2 SVGAGI. V dropped 6 bases and J dropped 6 bases, with 18 bases sitting between them. The CDR3 DNA reads TGTGCCAGCAGATCGATCCGGGGGGGAGGTCAGCCCCAGCATTTT. It is translated as CASRSIRGGGQPQHF.

The V and J genes are TRBV19 and TRBJ1-2; D gene uncertain. CDR3 length equals 13 residues. Trimming pared 4 bases from V and 3 bases from J, leaving 9 bases between. Germline CDR1 and CDR2: LNHDA and SQIVND (reference sequence). CDR3 protein: CASSTAGYYGYTF. CDR3 sequence (DNA): TGTGCCAGTAGTACGGCGGGGTACTATGGCTACACCTTC.

This chain uses TRBV6-2 or TRBV6-3 with TRBJ2-7; TRBD1 agrees at 7 bases. Per germline, CDR1 MNHEY and CDR2 SVGEGT. The CDR3 runs to 16 residues. V lost 6 bases, J lost 1 base, and 12 bases stayed unmatched. The CDR3 loop reads CASSAMGTAKSYEQYF. The CDR3 DNA reads TGTGCCAGCAGCGCTATGGGGACAGCAAAATCCTACGAGCAGTACTTC.

The rearrangement links TRBV12-5 to TRBJ1-3; no clear D. The ends were cut back, 1 base at V and 0 bases at J, with 10 bases in the middle. From germline, CDR1 is LGHNT and CDR2 FRNRAP. This CDR3 is 16 amino acids long. The CDR3 DNA reads TGTGCTAGTGGTTTGGGAGACGCAGGCTCTGGAAACACCATATATTTT. The encoded protein is CASGLGDAGSGNTIYF.

The rearrangement joins TRBV5-1 to TRBJ1-2; 10 bases are a match to TRBD1. Trimming cost V 3 bases and J 8 bases; bases outside gene matches: 4. CDR1 and CDR2 (germline): SGHRS, YFSETQ. The CDR3 consists of 13 residues. The CDR3 region has the DNA TGCGCCAGCAGCTCCCGGACAGGGGGAGGCTACACCTTC. Amino acid sequence: CASSSRTGGGYTF.

This clone appeared once. V gene TRBV18 combines with J gene TRBJ2-7; no definite D call. The V gene's germline CDR1 is KGHSH and CDR2 LQKENI. V gave up 3 bases and J gave up 3 bases, with 9 bases separating them. The CDR3 covers 13 residues. The CDR3 coding sequence is TGTGCCAGCTCACCTGGCGGATACTACGAGCAGTACTTC. It codes for CASSPGGYYEQYF.

The chain recombines TRBV19 with TRBJ2-2; tentative D call: TRBD2 (5 bases). CDR1 is LNHDA, CDR2 SQIVND, per germline (reference sequence). The CDR3 consists of 16 residues. Between the trimmed V and J ends, which lost 2 bases and 1 base, there was a span of 11 bases. The CDR3 loop reads CASSIQPRVNTGELFF. CDR3 DNA sequence: TGTGCCAGTAGTATACAGCCGAGGGTGAACACCGGGGAGCTGTTTTTT.

This rearrangement joins TRBV23-1 to TRBJ2-7, with D unclear. TRBV23-1 has ORF status, its function being uncertain. The CDR3 is 16 amino acids. Trimming took off 3 bases at V and 3 bases at J, with 18 bases between the two ends. CDR3 residues: CASSQQTRWAHYEQYF. The CDR3 DNA sequence: TGCGCCAGCAGTCAGCAAACACGGTGGGCACACTACGAGCAGTACTTC.

This clone was picked up a small number of times. The chain uses TRBV19 and TRBJ2-7; TRBD1 aligns across 9 bases. Germline V gene sequence: CDR1 LNHDA, CDR2 SQIVND (reference sequence). CDR3 length: 14 residues. V lost 3 bases to trimming and J lost 6 bases; unmatched junction nucleotides: 6. CDR3 amino acids: CASSINTGGIEQYF. The CDR3, as DNA: TGTGCCAGTAGTATTAATACAGGGGGCATCGAGCAGTACTTC.

This chain uses TRBV18 with TRBJ1-1; D call uncertain. Per germline, CDR1 KGHSH and CDR2 LQKENI. The CDR3 runs to 13 residues. Trimming removed 4 bases from V and 0 bases from J, with 6 bases in between. CDR3 region: CASSLSLNTEAFF. In DNA, the CDR3 is TGTGCCAGCTCACTATCCCTGAACACTGAAGCTTTCTTT.

This chain links TRBV6-5 with TRBJ1-5; 7 bases match TRBD1. This CDR3 region has 14 residues. The ends lost 5 bases at V and 11 bases at J; junction bases unmatched: 12. CDR1 is MNHEY, CDR2 SVGAGI, per germline. As DNA, the CDR3 is TGTGCCAGCAGTACGGGACAGTCAATCAGCGCCCAGCATTTT. This translates into CASSTGQSISAQHF.

V usage is TRBV13 and J usage is TRBJ1-1; D possibly corresponds to TRBD1 (5 bases). This CDR3 has 17 amino acids. Germline CDR1 is PRHDT and CDR2 is FYEKMQ (reference sequence). V shed 7 bases and J shed 2 bases, with 23 bases lying between them. The CDR3 DNA is TGTGCCAGCATCTCGACGGGGGGTGGCGGGAAAAACACTGAAGCTTTCTTT. Its translation: CASISTGGGGKNTEAFF.

The chain uses TRBV5-1 and TRBJ2-2; 8 bases are a match to TRBD2. The V gene end was trimmed by 2 bases and the J gene end by 3 bases; junction bases not matched to a gene: 9. Germline V gene data show CDR1 as SGHRS and CDR2 as YFSETQ. The CDR3 spans 17 residues. The CDR3 sequence is CASSLTGSGADTGELFF. The DNA for the CDR3 is TGCGCCAGCAGCTTAACGGGTAGCGGGGCGGACACCGGGGAGCTGTTTTTT. The full variable domain, its missing parts supplied by reference TRBV5-1 and TRBJ2-2, is KAGVTQTPRYLIKTRGQQVTLSCSPISGHRSVSWYQQTPGQGLQFLFEYFSETQRNKGNFPGRFSGRQFSNSRSEMNVSTLELGDSALYLCASSLTGSGADTGELFFGEGSRLTVL.